Presented here are 2 T cell receptor beta chains from one specimen sequenced in a study of response to subunit inactivated influenza vaccine. TCRdb redid the calling of the RT-PCR reads with MiXCR, one entry per CDR3 protein. The data hold approximately 490,000 distinct CDR3 sequences, with roughly 7.6% observed a single time. Sequenced here: PBMCs from blood, sampled less than 25 months after vaccination. These receptors were taken from a man between 50 and 69 years old who received an inactivated influenza vaccine.

This clonotype was found a few times. This chain connects TRBV29-1 to TRBJ1-2; a possible D gene is TRBD1 (6 bases). This CDR3 comprises 14 residues. Germline V lookup: CDR1 SQVTM, CDR2 ANQGSEA. V was pared by 7 bases and J by 4 bases, with 19 bases between. CDR3 DNA: TGCAGCGCTACGACAGGACCACACTTCTATGGCTACACCTTC. Protein product: CSATTGPHFYGYTF.

This clonotype was seen a few times. The rearrangement links TRBV10-2 to TRBJ1-6; D ambiguous. V lost 8 bases and J 10 bases, leaving 9 bases between the germline ends. The CDR3 consists of 11 residues. Germline CDR1 and CDR2: WSHSY and SAAADI. CDR3 in amino acids: CASGKDSPLHF. CDR3 DNA: TGCGCCAGCGGGAAAGACTCACCCCTCCACTTT.